Shown below are 4 T cell receptor beta chains from a single sample sequenced in a study of tumor-infiltrating lymphocytes in primary liver carcinoma. Between 20 and 30 mg of unsorted bulk tissue served as the source from which RNA and DNA were co-extracted. Total RNA amounting to roughly 450 ng was the source from which TCR beta cDNA was made with a constant-region primer. Three-round nested multiplex PCR performed with slightly modified ARM-PCR produced the TCR beta libraries. Investigators reported that the first two PCR rounds, at around 11 cycles each, used TRBV1-TRBV30 forward primers with a C-beta reverse primer. TCRdb ran MiXCR on the multiplex PCR reads and lists one entry per CDR3 protein. Of 150,000 to 200,000 distinct CDR3 sequences in the sample, over 80% were seen once. The sample was tumor tissue from primary liver carcinoma. The receptors shown here come from a man aged 35 to 55 with primary liver carcinoma and hepatitis B virus infection.

For this clonotype: A read error is likely, as this CDR3 ends without the conserved phenylalanine or tryptophan. The chain recombines TRBV29-1 with TRBJ1-1; D is undetermined. CDR3 size: 15 residues. Germline CDR1 and CDR2: SQVTM and ANQGSEA. The CDR3 region is CSVGGGWGMNIEAFL. CDR3 nucleotide sequence: TGCAGCGTAGGTGGAGGATGGGGTATGAACATTGAAGCTTTCCTT.

With regard to this clonotype: No conserved phenylalanine or tryptophan is present at the end of the CDR3, so a read error is the likely explanation. The DNA is omitted, as the CDR3 cannot be located on it reliably, and the CDR3 follows TCRdb's listing. V and J are TRBV6-5 and TRBJ2-6; the table's D call of TRBD1 was not tested on the DNA. Germline CDR1 reads MNHEY; CDR2 reads SVGAGI. The CDR3 totals 18 residues, both ends included. The chain's CDR3 is CASSYSRGGPTGANVLNI.

This clonotype was seen just once. This may be a read error: a much more frequent sequence differs by one nucleotide. The gene calls are TRBV28 and TRBJ1-1; weak D call: TRBD1 (6 bases). Germline V gives CDR1 MDHEN, CDR2 SYDVKM. CDR3 length: 15 residues. The CDR3 coding sequence is TGTGTCAGCAGTCCCCGGGACACTGGATACACTGAAGCTTTCTTT. Amino acids: CVSSPRDTGYTEAFF.

The V call is TRBV29-1, the J call TRBJ1-4, with D possibly being TRBD1 (5 bases). Germline-derived CDR1 and CDR2 are SQVTM and ANQGSEA. The CDR3 spans 13 residues. Trimming took 8 bases from V and 8 from J, leaving 18 bases between them. The CDR3 region is CSMGGGEGEKLFF. The CDR3 nucleotides read TGCAGCATGGGGGGAGGGGAAGGAGAAAAACTGTTTTTT.